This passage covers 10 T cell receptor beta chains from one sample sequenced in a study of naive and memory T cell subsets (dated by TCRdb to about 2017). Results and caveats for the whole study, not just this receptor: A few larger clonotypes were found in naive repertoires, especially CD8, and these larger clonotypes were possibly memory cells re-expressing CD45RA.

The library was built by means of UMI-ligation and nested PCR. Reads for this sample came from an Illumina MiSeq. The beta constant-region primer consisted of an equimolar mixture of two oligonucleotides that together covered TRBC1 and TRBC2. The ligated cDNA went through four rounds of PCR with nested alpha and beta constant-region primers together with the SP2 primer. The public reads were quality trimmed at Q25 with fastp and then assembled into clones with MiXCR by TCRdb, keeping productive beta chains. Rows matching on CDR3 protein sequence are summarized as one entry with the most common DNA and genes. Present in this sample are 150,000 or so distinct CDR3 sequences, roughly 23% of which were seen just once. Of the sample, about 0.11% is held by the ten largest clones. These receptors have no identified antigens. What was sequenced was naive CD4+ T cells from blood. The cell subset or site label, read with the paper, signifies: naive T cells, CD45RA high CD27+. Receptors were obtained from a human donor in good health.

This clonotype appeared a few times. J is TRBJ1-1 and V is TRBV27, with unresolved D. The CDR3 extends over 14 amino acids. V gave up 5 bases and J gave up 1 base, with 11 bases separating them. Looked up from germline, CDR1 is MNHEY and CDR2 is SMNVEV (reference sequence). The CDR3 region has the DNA TGTGCCAGCAGTCAGTGGGTGGGGAACACTGAAGCTTTCTTT. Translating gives CASSQWVGNTEAFF.

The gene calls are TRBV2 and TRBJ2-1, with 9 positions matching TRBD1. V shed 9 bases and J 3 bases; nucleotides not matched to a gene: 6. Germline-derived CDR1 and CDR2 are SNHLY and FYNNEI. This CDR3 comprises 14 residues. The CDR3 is CASKPGQGYNEQFF. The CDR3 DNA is TGTGCCAGTAAGCCGGGACAGGGCTACAATGAGCAGTTCTTC.

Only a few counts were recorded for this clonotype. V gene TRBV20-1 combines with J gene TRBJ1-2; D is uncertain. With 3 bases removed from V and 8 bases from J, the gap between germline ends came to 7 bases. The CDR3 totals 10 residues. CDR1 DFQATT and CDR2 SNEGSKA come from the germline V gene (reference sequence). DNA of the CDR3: TGCAGTGCTAGGGCTGGCGGCTACACCTTC. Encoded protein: CSARAGGYTF.

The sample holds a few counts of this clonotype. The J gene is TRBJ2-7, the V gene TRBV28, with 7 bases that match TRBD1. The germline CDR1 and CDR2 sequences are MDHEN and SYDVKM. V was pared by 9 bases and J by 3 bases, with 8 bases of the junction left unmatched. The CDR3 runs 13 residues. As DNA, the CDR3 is TGTGCCAGTTTCTCGGACAGGAGCTACGAGCAGTACTTC. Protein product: CASFSDRSYEQYF.

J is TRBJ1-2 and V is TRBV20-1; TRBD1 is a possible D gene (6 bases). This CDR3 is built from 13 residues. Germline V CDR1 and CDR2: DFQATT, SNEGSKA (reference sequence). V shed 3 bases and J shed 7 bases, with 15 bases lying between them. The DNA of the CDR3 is TGCAGTGCTAGGACTCCCTCGACAGGTGGCTACACCTTC. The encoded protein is CSARTPSTGGYTF.

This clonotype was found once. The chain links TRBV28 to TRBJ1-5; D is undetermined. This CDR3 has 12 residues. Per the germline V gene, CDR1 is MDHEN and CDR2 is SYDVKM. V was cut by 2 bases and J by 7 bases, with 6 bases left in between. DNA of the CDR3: TGTGCCAGCAGTTTAACGGGACAGCCCCAGCATTTT. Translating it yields CASSLTGQPQHF.

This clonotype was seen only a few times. DNA of the CDR3: TGCAGTGCTAGTTTGATGTCCCAGGCCAGCTCCTACGAGCAGTACTTC. It codes for CSASLMSQASSYEQYF. The rearrangement joins TRBV20-1 to TRBJ2-7; D gene uncertain. The germline CDR1 and CDR2 sequences are DFQATT and SNEGSKA (reference sequence). The CDR3 runs 16 residues. V shed 3 bases and J shed 0 bases, with 18 bases lying between them.

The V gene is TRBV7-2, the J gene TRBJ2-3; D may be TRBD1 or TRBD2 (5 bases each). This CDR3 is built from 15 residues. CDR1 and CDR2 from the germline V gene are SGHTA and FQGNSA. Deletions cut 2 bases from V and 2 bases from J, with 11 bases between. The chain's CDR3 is CASSLSGRVTDTQYF. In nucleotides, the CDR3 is TGTGCCAGCAGCTTATCAGGGAGAGTCACAGATACGCAGTATTTT. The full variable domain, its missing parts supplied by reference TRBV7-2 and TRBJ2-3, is GAGVSQSPSNKVTEKGKDVELRCDPISGHTALYWYRQSLGQGLEFLIYFQGNSAPDKSGLPSDRFSAERTGGSVSTLTIQRTQQEDSAVYLCASSLSGRVTDTQYFGPGTRLTVL.

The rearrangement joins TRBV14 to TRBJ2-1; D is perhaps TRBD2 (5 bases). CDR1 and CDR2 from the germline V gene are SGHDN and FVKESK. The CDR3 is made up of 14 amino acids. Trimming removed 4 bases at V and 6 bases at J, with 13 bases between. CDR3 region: CASSRRPTINEQFF. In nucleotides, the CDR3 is TGTGCCAGCAGCCGAAGACCGACTATCAATGAGCAGTTCTTC.

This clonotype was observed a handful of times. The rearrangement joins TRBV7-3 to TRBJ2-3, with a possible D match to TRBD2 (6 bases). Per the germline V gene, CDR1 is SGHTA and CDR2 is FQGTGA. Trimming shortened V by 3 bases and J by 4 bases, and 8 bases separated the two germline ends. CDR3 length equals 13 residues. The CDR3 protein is CASSLREADTQYF. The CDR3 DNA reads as TGTGCCAGCAGCTTGAGGGAGGCAGATACGCAGTATTTT. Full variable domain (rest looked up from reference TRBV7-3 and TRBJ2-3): GAGVSQTPSNKVTEKGKYVELRCDPISGHTALYWYRQSLGQGPEFLIYFQGTGAADDSGLPNDRFFAVRPEGSVSTLKIQRTERGDSAVYLCASSLREADTQYFGPGTRLTVL.